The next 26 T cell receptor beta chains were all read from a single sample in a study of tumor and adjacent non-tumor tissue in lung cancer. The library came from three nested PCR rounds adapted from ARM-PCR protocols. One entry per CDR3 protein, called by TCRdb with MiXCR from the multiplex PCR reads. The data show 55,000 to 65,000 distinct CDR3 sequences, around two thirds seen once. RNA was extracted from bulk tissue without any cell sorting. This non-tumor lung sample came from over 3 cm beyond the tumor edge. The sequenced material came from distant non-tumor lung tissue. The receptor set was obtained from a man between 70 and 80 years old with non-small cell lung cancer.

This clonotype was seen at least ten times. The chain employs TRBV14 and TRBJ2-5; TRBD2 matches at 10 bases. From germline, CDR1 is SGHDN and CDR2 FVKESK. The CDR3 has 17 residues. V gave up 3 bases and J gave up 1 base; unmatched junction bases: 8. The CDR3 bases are TGTGCCAGCAGCCAGCAACACGGACTAGCGGCCCAAGAGACCCAGTACTTC. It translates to CASSQQHGLAAQETQYF.

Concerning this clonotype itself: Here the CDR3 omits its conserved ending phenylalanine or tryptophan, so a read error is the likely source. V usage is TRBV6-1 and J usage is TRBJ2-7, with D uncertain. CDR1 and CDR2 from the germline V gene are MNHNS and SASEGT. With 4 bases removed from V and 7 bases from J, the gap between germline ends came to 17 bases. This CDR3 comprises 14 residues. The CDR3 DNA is TGTGCCAGCAGTGCGGATACAGTCTGGTTTGAGCAGTACTCC. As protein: CASSADTVWFEQYS.

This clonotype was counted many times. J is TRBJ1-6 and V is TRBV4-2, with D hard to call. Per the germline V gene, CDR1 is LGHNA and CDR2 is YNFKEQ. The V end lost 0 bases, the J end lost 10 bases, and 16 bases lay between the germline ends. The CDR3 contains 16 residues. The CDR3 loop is CASSQEENASYSPLHF. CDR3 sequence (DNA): TGTGCCAGCAGCCAAGAAGAAAATGCATCCTACTCACCCCTCCACTTT.

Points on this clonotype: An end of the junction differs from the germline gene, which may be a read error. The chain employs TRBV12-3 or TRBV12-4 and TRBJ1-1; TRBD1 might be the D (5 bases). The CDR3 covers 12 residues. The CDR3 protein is CTSGLQASEAFF. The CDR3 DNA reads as TGTACCAGCGGTTTACAGGCATCTGAAGCTTTCTTT.

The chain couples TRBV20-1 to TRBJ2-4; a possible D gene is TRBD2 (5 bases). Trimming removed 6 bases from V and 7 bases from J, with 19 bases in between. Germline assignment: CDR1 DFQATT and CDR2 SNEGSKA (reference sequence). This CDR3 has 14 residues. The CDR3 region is CSAEDGEGWNIQYF. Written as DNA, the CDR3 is TGCAGTGCGGAGGACGGGGAAGGATGGAACATTCAGTACTTC.

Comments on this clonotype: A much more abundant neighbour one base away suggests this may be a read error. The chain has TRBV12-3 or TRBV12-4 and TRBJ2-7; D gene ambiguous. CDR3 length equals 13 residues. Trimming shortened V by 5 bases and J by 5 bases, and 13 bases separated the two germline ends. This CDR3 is CASSRASRNEQYF. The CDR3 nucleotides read TGTGCCAGCAGTCGGGCCAGCAGGAACGAGCAGTACTTC.

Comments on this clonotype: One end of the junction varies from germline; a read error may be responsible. CDR3 loop: CASSLAFGHTNTGELFF. CDR3 bases: TGTGCCAGCAGCTTGGCCTTCGGCCATACGAACACCGGGGAGTTGTTTTTT. The chain joins TRBV5-4 to TRBJ2-2; tentative D call: TRBD2 (5 bases). The CDR3 is 17 residues long. Germline-derived CDR1 and CDR2 are SGHNT and YYREEE (reference sequence).

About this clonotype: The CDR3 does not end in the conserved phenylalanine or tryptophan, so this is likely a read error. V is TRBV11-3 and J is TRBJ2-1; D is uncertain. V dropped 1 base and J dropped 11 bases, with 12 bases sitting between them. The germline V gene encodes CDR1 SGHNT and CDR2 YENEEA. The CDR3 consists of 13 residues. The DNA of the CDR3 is TGTGCCAGCAGCTTAGGTGGTAGCATTAAGCAGTTCCTC. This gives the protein CASSLGGSIKQFL.

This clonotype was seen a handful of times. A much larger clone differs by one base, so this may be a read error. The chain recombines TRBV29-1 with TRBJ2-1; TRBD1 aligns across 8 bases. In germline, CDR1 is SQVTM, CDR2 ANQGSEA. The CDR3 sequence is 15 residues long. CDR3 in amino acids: CSYFPRTGIYNEQFF. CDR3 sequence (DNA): TGCAGTTACTTTCCCAGGACAGGGATCTACAATGAGCAGTTCTTC.

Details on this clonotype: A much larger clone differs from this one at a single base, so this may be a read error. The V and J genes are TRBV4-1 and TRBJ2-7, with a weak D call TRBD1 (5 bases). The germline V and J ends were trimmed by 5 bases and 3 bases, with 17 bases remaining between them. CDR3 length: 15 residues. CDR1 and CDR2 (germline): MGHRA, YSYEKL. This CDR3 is CASSSSPRQLYEQYF. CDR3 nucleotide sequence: TGCGCCAGCAGCTCTTCACCGAGACAGCTCTACGAGCAGTACTTC.

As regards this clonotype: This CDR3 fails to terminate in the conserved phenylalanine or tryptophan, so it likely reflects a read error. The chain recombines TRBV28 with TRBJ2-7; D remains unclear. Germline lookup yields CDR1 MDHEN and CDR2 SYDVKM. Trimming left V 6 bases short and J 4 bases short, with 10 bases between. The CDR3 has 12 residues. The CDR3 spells CASRLSSYEQYL. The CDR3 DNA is TGTGCCAGCAGACTTTCTAGTTACGAGCAGTACCTC.

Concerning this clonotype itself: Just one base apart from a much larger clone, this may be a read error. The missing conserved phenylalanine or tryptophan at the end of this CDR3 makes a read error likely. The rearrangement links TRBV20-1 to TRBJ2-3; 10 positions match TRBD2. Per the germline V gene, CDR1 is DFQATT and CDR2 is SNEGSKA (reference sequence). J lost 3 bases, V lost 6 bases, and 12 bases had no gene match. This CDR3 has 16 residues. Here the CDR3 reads CSALLAGRGPTDTQYL. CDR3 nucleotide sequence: TGCAGTGCCCTACTAGCGGGGAGGGGGCCTACAGATACGCAGTATCTT.

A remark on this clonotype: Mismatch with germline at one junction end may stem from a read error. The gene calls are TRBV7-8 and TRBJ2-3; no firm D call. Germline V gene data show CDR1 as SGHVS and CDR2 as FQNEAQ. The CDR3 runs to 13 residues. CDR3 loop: CANSLLRRDTQYF. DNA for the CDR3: TGTGCCAACAGCTTACTGCGCCGGGATACGCAGTATTTT.

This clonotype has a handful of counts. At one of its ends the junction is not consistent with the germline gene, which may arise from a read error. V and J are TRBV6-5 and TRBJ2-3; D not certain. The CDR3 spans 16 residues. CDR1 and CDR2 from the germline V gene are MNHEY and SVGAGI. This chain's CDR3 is CASSYSIPPGTDMQYF. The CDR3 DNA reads TGTGCAAGCAGTTACTCGATACCACCTGGAACAGATATGCAGTATTTT.

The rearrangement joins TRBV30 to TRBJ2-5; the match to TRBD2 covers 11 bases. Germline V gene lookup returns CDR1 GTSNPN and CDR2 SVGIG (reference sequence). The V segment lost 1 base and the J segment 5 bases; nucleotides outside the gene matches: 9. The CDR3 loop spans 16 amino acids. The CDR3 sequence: CAWSGPIAGGRETQYF. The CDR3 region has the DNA TGTGCCTGGAGTGGTCCCATAGCGGGGGGGCGTGAGACCCAGTACTTC.

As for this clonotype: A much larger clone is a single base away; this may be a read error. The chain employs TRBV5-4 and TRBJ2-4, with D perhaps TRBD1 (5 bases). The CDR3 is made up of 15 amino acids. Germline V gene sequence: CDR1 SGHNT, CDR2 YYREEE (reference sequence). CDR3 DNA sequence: TGTGCCGGCAGCTTGGGGCATCTAGCCAAAAACATTCAGTACTTC. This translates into CAGSLGHLAKNIQYF.

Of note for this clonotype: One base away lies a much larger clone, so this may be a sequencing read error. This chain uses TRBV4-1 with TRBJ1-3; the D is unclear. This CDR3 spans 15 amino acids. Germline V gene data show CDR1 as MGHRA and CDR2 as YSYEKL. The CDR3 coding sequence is TGCGCCAGCAGCCTCACCGGGCCGACGGGAAACGCCATATATTTT. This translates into CASSLTGPTGNAIYF.

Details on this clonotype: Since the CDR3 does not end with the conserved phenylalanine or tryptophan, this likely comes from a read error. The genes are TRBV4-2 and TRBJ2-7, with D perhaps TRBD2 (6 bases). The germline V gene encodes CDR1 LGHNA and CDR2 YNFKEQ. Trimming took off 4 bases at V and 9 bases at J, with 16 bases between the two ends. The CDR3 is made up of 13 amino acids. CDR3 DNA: TGTGCCAGCAGCCCGGGAGTTCTTCGCGTGCAGTACTTA. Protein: CASSPGVLRVQYL.

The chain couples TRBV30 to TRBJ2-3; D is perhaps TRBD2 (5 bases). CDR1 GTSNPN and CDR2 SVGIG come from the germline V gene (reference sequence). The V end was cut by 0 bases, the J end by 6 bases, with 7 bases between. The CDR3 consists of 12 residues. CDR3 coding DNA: TGTGCCTGGAGTGTATCGGGGGATACGCAGTATTTT. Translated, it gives CAWSVSGDTQYF.

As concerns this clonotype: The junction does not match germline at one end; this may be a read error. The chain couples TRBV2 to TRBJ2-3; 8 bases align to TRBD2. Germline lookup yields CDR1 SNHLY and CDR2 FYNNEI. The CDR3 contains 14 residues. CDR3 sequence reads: CVSFLAGSTDTQYF. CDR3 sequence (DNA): TGTGTCAGCTTCCTAGCGGGCAGCACAGATACGCAGTATTTT.

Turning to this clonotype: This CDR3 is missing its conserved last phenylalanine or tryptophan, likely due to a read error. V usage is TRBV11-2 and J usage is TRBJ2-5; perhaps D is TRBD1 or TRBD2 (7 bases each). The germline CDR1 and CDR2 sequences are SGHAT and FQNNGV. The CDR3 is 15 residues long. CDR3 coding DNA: TGTCCCAGCAGCTTATACAGGGGAGGGAGAGAGGCCCAGTACTTA. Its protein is CPSSLYRGGREAQYL.

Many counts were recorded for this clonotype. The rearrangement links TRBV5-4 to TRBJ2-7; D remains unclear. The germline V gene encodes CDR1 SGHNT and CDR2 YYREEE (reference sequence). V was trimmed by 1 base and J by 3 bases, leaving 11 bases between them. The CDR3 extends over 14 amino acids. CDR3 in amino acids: CASSLPEKLYEQYF. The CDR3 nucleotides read TGTGCCAGCAGCTTGCCGGAAAAGCTCTACGAGCAGTACTTC.

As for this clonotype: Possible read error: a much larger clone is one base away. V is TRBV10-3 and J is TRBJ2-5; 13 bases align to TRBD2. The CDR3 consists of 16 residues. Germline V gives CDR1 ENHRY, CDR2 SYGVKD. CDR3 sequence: CTISEGLAGFQETQYF. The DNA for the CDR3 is TGTACCATCAGTGAGGGACTAGCGGGGTTCCAAGAGACCCAGTACTTC.

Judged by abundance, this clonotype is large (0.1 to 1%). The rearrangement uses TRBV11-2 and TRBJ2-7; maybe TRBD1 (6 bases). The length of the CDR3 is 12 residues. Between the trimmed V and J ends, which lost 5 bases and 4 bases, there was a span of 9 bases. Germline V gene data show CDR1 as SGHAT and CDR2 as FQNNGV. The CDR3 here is CASSPTGYEQYF. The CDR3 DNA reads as TGTGCCAGCAGCCCCACAGGGTACGAGCAGTACTTC.

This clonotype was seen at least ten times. This CDR3 reads CSGTELQETQYF. CDR3 DNA: TGCAGCGGGACAGAATTACAAGAGACCCAGTACTTC. The chain joins TRBV29-1 to TRBJ2-5; D possibly corresponds to TRBD1 (6 bases). V gave up 7 bases and J gave up 2 bases, with 11 bases separating them. This CDR3 region has 12 residues. Germline-derived CDR1 and CDR2 are SQVTM and ANQGSEA. The whole variable domain, remainder taken from reference TRBV29-1 and TRBJ2-5, is SAVISQKPSRDICQRGTSLTIQCQVDSQVTMMFWYRQQPGQSLTLIATANQGSEATYESGFVIDKFPISRPNLTFSTLTVSNMSPEDSSIYLCSGTELQETQYFGPGTRLLVL.

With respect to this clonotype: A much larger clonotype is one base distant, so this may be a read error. Here the CDR3 DNA reads TGCGCCAGCGGCTTGGCCCCCGGGGAGCTGTTTTTT. Its translation is CASGLAPGELFF. This chain joins TRBV5-1 and TRBJ2-2, with no clear D. The V gene's germline CDR1 is SGHRS and CDR2 YFSETQ. The length of the CDR3 is 12 residues.